This TCR beta chain emerged from a study of shared clonotypes between healthy human individuals. General study findings and limits: Richness estimates generally favored naive over memory subsets.

Trimming removed 2 bases at V and 1 base at J, with 5 bases between. The length of the CDR3 is 14 residues. Germline V gene sequence: CDR1 KGHSH, CDR2 LQKENI. Splitting the CD4+ cells yielded a CD45RA+ naive subset and a CD45RA-negative memory subset. Data came from immunoSEQ multiplex PCR; TCRdb stores just in-frame clones and leaves some out. The table records hundreds of thousands of clones, less than 80% of them present only once. This clone was seen repeatedly, ten times or more. Its specificity is not known. Other DNA variants within this sample encode the same CDR3. The rearrangement joins TRBV18 to TRBJ1-4; D not resolved. Sample: memory CD4+ T cells sorted from blood. Subset in this sample: CD45RA-negative fraction. This receptor was identified in a woman in her twenties or thirties in good health. The CDR3 here is CASSPSGTNEKLFF. The CDR3 nucleotides read TGTGCCAGCTCACCATCCGGAACTAATGAAAAACTGTTTTTT.